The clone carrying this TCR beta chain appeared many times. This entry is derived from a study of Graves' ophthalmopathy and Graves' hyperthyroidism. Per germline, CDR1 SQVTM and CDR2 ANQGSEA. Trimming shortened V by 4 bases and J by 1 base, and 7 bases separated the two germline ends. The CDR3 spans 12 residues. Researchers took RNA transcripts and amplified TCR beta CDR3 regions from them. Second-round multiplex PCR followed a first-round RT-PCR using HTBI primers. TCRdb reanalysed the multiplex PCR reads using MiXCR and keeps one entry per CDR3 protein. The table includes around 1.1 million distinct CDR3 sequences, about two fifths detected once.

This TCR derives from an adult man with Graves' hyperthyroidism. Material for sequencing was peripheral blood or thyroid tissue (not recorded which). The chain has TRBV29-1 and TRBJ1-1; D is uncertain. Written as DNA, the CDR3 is TGCAGCGTTGTCAGGACGAACACTGAAGCTTTCTTT. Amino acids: CSVVRTNTEAFF.